The rows below give T cell receptor beta chains drawn from one sample of a study of shared clonotypes between healthy human individuals. The repertoire was sequenced with immunoSEQ multiplex PCR; TCRdb's copy has only in-frame clones and lacks some. The table shows 600,000 to 750,000 clones, with about three quarters occurring only once. Source material: memory CD4+ T cells sorted from blood. These receptors were taken from a woman aged 30 to 39 in good health. CDR3s include the opening cysteine and the closing phenylalanine or tryptophan. D genes are given only for firm matches. Clone size is given for some rows only: seen once, a few or many times, or a class if the clone is expanded.

d_gene	v_gene	j_gene	abundance	CDR3aa	CDR3nt
TRBD2	TRBV5-4	TRBJ2-7	.	CASSQGLAGSYEQYF	TGTGCCAGCAGCCAGGGACTAGCGGGATCCTACGAGCAGTACTTC
.	TRBV30	TRBJ2-2	.	CAWTTGNTGELFF	TGTGCCTGGACCACAGGGAACACCGGGGAGCTGTTTTTT
TRBD2	TRBV15	TRBJ2-7	.	CATSRDLGRGEQYF	TGTGCCACCAGCAGAGATCTGGGGCGGGGGGAGCAGTACTTC
TRBD1	TRBV28	TRBJ2-7	few	CASSLVSGTGRYEQYF	TGTGCCAGCAGTTTAGTATCCGGGACAGGGCGGTACGAGCAGTACTTC
TRBD2	TRBV6-5	TRBJ2-7	.	CASRLLAGGFYEQYF	TGTGCCAGCAGATTACTAGCGGGAGGATTCTACGAGCAGTACTTC
TRBD1	TRBV5-1	TRBJ2-2	.	CASSLQGATGELFF	TGCGCCAGCAGCTTGCAGGGGGCCACCGGGGAGCTGTTTTTT
.	TRBV4-1	TRBJ1-5	.	CASSQVLSNIGYSNQPQHF	TGCGCCAGCAGCCAAGTCCTTTCCAATATAGGGTATAGCAATCAGCCCCAGCATTTT
.	TRBV2	TRBJ2-5	.	CASRGAGETQYF	TGTGCCAGCCGGGGGGCCGGAGAGACCCAGTACTTC
.	TRBV28	TRBJ1-2	once	CASRLSRLSYGYTF	TGTGCCAGCAGACTAAGTAGGCTGAGCTATGGCTACACCTTC
.	TRBV7-9	TRBJ2-5	once	CASSRGEGTQYF	TGTGCCAGCAGCAGGGGGGAGGGGACCCAGTACTTC
.	TRBV18	TRBJ2-7	.	CASSPDIRAEQYF	TGTGCCAGCTCACCGGATATCAGGGCCGAGCAGTACTTC
.	TRBV11-2	TRBJ2-1	.	CASSLNGQDNEQFF	TGTGCCAGCAGCTTAAACGGGCAGGACAATGAGCAGTTCTTC
.	TRBV11-3	TRBJ2-7	.	CASSLSREGEQYF	TGTGCCAGCAGCTTGAGCAGGGAAGGCGAGCAGTACTTC
TRBD2	TRBV11-2	TRBJ2-7	once	CASSLVLAGPYEQYF	TGTGCCAGCAGCTTAGTCCTAGCGGGCCCCTACGAGCAGTACTTC